This T cell receptor beta chain is drawn from a study of regulatory T cells in long-lasting Graves disease. Whole-study results and caveats: Patients whose Graves' disease persisted exhibited lower TCR diversity than those newly diagnosed.

Assembly of TCR beta libraries relied on iRepertoire HTBI primers together with Arm-PCR of CDR3 regions. Via MiXCR, TCRdb re-called the multiplex PCR reads, giving one row per CDR3 protein. Of around 400,000 distinct CDR3 sequences listed, less than 20% are singletons. The time point here: newly diagnosed GD, antithyroid drugs for less than 3 months. Making the TCR library involved RNA that had been extracted from PBMCs. V shed 5 bases and J 5 bases; nucleotides not matched to a gene: 11. CDR3 length: 14 residues. Germline V gene lookup returns CDR1 DFQATT and CDR2 SNEGSKA (reference sequence). The table lists this clonotype with many counts. Its target is not known.

Sequences were derived from peripheral blood mononuclear cells (PBMCs), sampled at new diagnosis, from a patient treated with antithyroid drugs. The clonotype comes from a female donor with Graves disease. This sequence joins TRBV20-1 and TRBJ2-5; 7 bases fit TRBD2. CDR3 sequence (DNA): TGCAGTGCTCTGGGCCCGGGGGAGGGGGAGACCCAGTACTTC. Amino acid sequence: CSALGPGEGETQYF.